These T cell receptor beta chains were read from a single sample in a study of T-cell memory formation after mild COVID-19. Using its own MiXCR run on the 5' RACE reads, TCRdb lists one record per CDR3 protein. In the table there are 300,000 to 400,000 distinct CDR3 sequences, roughly 21% of which are singletons. Sequencing used PBMCs or a T cell subset sorted from them (not recorded which). These receptors were obtained from an adult woman who had mild COVID-19 (a few samples of this study predate the infection). Cell type and time point are not known. Both conserved end residues are part of each CDR3. The D gene is left open where the match is weak. Clone sizes are given selectively: once, few, many, or a class where the clone is expanded.

abundance	j_gene	v_gene	d_gene	CDR3aa	CDR3nt
few	TRBJ2-3	TRBV7-6	-	CASSPWTQRPDTQYF	TGTGCCAGCAGCCCGTGGACTCAAAGGCCAGATACGCAGTATTTT
-	TRBJ1-3	TRBV12-3/TRBV12-4	-	CASSFRRDTIYF	TGTGCCAGCAGTTTTCGCCGAGACACCATATATTTT
-	TRBJ1-2	TRBV7-9	TRBD1	CASSFDRAPGYTF	TGTGCCAGCAGCTTCGACAGGGCTCCGGGCTACACCTTC
few	TRBJ2-7	TRBV6-5	-	CASSYERTLREQYF	TGTGCCAGCAGTTACGAGCGGACCCTTCGGGAGCAGTACTTC
-	TRBJ2-3	TRBV28	-	CASSSASFSSTDTQYF	TGTGCCAGCAGTTCAGCCTCGTTCTCTAGCACAGATACGCAGTATTTT
-	TRBJ1-1	TRBV2	-	CASMEQGNTEAFF	TGTGCCAGCATGGAGCAGGGGAACACTGAAGCTTTCTTT
few	TRBJ2-2	TRBV24-1	-	CATSELWGAAGTGELFF	TGTGCCACCAGTGAACTGTGGGGGGCCGCGGGCACCGGGGAGCTGTTTTTT
-	TRBJ2-3	TRBV5-4	TRBD1	CASRSGQGGDTQYF	TGTGCCAGCAGGTCCGGACAGGGAGGAGATACGCAGTATTTT
few	TRBJ1-1	TRBV30	-	CAWSVNPLRGTEAFF	TGTGCCTGGAGTGTAAATCCCTTACGGGGAACTGAAGCTTTCTTT
few	TRBJ2-1	TRBV6-5	-	CASSYSIRDNEQFF	TGTGCCAGCAGTTACTCGATCCGGGACAATGAGCAGTTCTTC
-	TRBJ1-2	TRBV9	-	CASSVARGYGYTF	TGTGCCAGCAGCGTAGCTAGGGGCTATGGCTACACCTTC
-	TRBJ2-7	TRBV16	-	CASSQTRDGYEQYF	TGTGCCAGCAGCCAGACTCGGGACGGCTACGAGCAGTACTTC
-	TRBJ2-1	TRBV7-2	TRBD2	CASSILGGFNEQFF	TGTGCCAGCAGCATCTTGGGGGGGTTCAATGAGCAGTTCTTC
-	TRBJ1-1	TRBV7-2	-	CASSPQASNTEAFF	TGTGCCAGCAGCCCACAGGCCTCGAACACTGAAGCTTTCTTT
-	TRBJ2-3	TRBV6-2/TRBV6-3	TRBD2	CASSYRRRLAGIMGVLGTQYF	TGTGCCAGCAGTTACAGAAGAAGGCTAGCGGGTATCATGGGCGTTCTCGGTACGCAGTATTTT
few	TRBJ2-7	TRBV20-1	TRBD2	CSARGGRAYEQYF	TGCAGTGCTAGAGGCGGGAGGGCATACGAGCAGTACTTC
-	TRBJ1-2	TRBV7-9	-	CASAGGQSNYGYTF	TGTGCCAGCGCTGGAGGGCAGAGTAACTATGGCTACACCTTC
-	TRBJ2-7	TRBV7-2	TRBD2	CASSLVGLAGEEQYF	TGTGCCAGCAGCTTAGTAGGACTAGCGGGAGAAGAGCAGTACTTC
few	TRBJ2-7	TRBV4-2	-	CASSQVQGGPYEQYF	TGTGCCAGCAGCCAAGTCCAGGGTGGTCCCTACGAGCAGTACTTC
many	TRBJ2-7	TRBV12-3/TRBV12-4	TRBD1	CASSPDRVGEQYF	TGTGCCAGCAGTCCCGACAGGGTGGGCGAGCAGTACTTC
few	TRBJ2-3	TRBV5-1	-	CASSLAWPGSDTQYF	TGCGCCAGCAGCTTGGCCTGGCCCGGTTCAGATACGCAGTATTTT
many	TRBJ2-5	TRBV5-1	-	CASTREPQETQYF	TGCGCCAGCACGCGGGAACCCCAAGAGACCCAGTACTTC
-	TRBJ2-1	TRBV20-1	TRBD2	CSAPGLAGSLNEQFF	TGCAGTGCCCCCGGACTAGCGGGAAGCTTAAATGAGCAGTTCTTC
-	TRBJ1-1	TRBV2	TRBD1	CASSYPSGTGDTEAFF	TGTGCCAGCAGTTACCCTTCCGGGACAGGGGACACTGAAGCTTTCTTT
-	TRBJ1-1	TRBV5-6	-	CASSFAITEAFF	TGTGCCAGCAGCTTTGCGATCACTGAAGCTTTCTTT
-	TRBJ2-7	TRBV6-5	-	CASSYSVLPGAYEQYF	TGTGCCAGCAGTTACTCGGTATTACCAGGGGCCTACGAGCAGTACTTC
few	TRBJ2-7	TRBV7-3	-	CASSVPGDEQYF	TGTGCCAGCAGCGTGCCGGGGGACGAGCAGTACTTC
-	TRBJ2-1	TRBV2	-	CASSSLPGHNEQFF	TGTGCCAGCAGTTCCCTCCCGGGCCACAATGAGCAGTTCTTC
few	TRBJ1-1	TRBV4-2	-	CASSQEAVDRPAEAFF	TGTGCCAGCAGCCAAGAGGCTGTCGACAGGCCAGCTGAAGCTTTCTTT
many	TRBJ2-3	TRBV7-9	-	CASRYPDRSTQYF	TGTGCCAGCAGATACCCGGACCGGTCAACGCAGTATTTT
few	TRBJ2-7	TRBV20-1	-	CSASSQGYGYEQYF	TGCAGTGCTAGTTCTCAGGGTTACGGCTACGAGCAGTACTTC
few	TRBJ1-1	TRBV7-8	TRBD1	CASSGQGRSTEAFF	TGTGCCAGCTCAGGACAGGGAAGGAGCACTGAAGCTTTCTTT
few	TRBJ2-7	TRBV4-2	TRBD2	CASSQVAGGPYYEQYF	TGTGCCAGCAGCCAAGTGGCGGGGGGTCCTTACTACGAGCAGTACTTC
few	TRBJ1-2	TRBV25-1	-	CASSVADSKGYTF	TGTGCCAGCAGTGTAGCCGACAGTAAAGGCTACACCTTC
-	TRBJ1-2	TRBV5-1	TRBD1	CASSLADRGSVGGGYTF	TGCGCCAGCAGCTTGGCCGACAGGGGGTCGGTCGGTGGAGGCTACACCTTC
few	TRBJ2-1	TRBV7-3	-	CASSAASGSNEQFF	TGTGCCAGCAGCGCCGCGTCCGGGAGCAATGAGCAGTTCTTC
-	TRBJ1-6	TRBV4-1	-	CASSQVTGPLHF	TGCGCCAGCAGCCAAGTCACGGGACCCCTCCACTTT
few	TRBJ2-2	TRBV6-2/TRBV6-3	TRBD1	CASSPTGQGAGELFF	TGTGCCAGCAGCCCGACGGGACAGGGGGCCGGGGAGCTGTTTTTT
few	TRBJ2-3	TRBV20-1	TRBD2	CSANPSGIDTQYF	TGCAGTGCTAATCCTAGCGGGATAGATACGCAGTATTTT
-	TRBJ2-7	TRBV20-1	-	CSARDIRGVKDEQYF	TGCAGTGCTAGAGACATACGAGGGGTTAAGGACGAGCAGTACTTC